This TCR beta chain was sequenced during a study of T-cell memory formation after mild COVID-19 (dated by TCRdb to the early 2020s). Background on the whole study: Most TCR sequence clusters were specific to one of the two donors. In a couple of donors, T-cell clones that expanded and contracted after mild COVID-19 were followed by sequencing TCRalpha and TCRbeta repertoires longitudinally. The cohort was made up of two young adult volunteers, one female and one male, who were previously healthy. The study at large found these results: Balanced CD4/CD8 phenotypes were observed for clones contracting from day 15 to 85, whereas a bias towards CD4+ was observed for a second wave of clones expanding from day 15 to 37. Contracting CD4+ clones appeared mostly in the CM and EM memory subsets, whereas CD8+ clones were enriched in EMRA. The detection of some responding clones in pre-infection memory suggests that pre-existing cross-reactive memory T cells joined the SARS-CoV-2 response. Whether the second-wave clones peaking on day 37 were SARS-CoV-2 specific was not confirmed. Only two mild cases were covered in the study, and larger cohorts including severe cases with pre-infection samples were considered necessary.

CDR1 and CDR2 (SEHNR, FQNEAQ) derive from the germline V gene (reference sequence). Counted from cysteine to phenylalanine, this CDR3 has 15 amino acids. CDR3 DNA only is kept here, 45 bases in frame from base 1. V drops 6 bases and J drops 6 bases, leaving 15 bases in between. Ficoll-Paque density gradient centrifugation was the method used to isolate PBMCs. This clonotype was detected only a few times. Its cognate antigen has yet to be identified. One base away there is no much larger clone; base qualities are not given. The reads were generated on an Illumina NovaSeq 6000. Using 5'RACE with constant-segment primers, TCRalpha and TCRbeta cDNA libraries were constructed, with sample barcodes and unique molecular identifiers added in the process. RNA was extracted from every sample with Trizol reagent. Library amplification was performed in two PCR steps, and a second sample barcode and Illumina TruSeq adapters were introduced in the second step. Sequencing of libraries was performed on an Illumina NovaSeq with 2 x 150 bp paired-end reads. The authors' analysis ran thus. With migec v1.2.7, reads were demultiplexed and then collapsed into UMI-guided consensus sequences. Using mixcr v2.1.11, UMI consensuses were aligned to TRA and TRB V and J templates and then assembled into clonotypes. A clonotype was counted as expanded or contracted only when both edgeR and NoisET called the clonotype significant, with the noise models trained on biological replicates. edgeR calls used a false discovery rate-adjusted p below 0.01 and a log2 fold-change threshold of 1. As an exploratory analysis of dynamics, PCA with hierarchical clustering was applied to max-normalized trajectories of the 1000 most abundant clonotypes. The CD4 or CD8 phenotype of responding clones was assigned using the separately sequenced CD4+ and CD8+ repertoires. TCRdb passed the public sequencing reads through fastp at Q25 and MiXCR, retaining productive beta sequences. Each CDR3 protein appears once, grouped with its most common genes and DNA. These V and J calls rely on TCRdb rather than the paper's analysis. A total of 350,000 to 500,000 distinct CDR3 sequences appear in this sample, around 17% of them only once. Clones ranked in the top ten supply roughly 21% of the sample.

The receptor chain draws on TRBV7-9 and TRBJ1-6; a weak D assignment points to TRBD1 (6 bases agree). The clonotype was recovered from a man aged 18-30 years who had mild COVID-19 (a few samples of this study predate the infection). The sample titles of this study are shuffled in the database, so cell type and time point are left out; the donor was told from shared clones. The specimen sequenced was PBMCs or a T cell subset sorted from them (not recorded which). The CDR3 corresponds to CASSPPGGLNSPLHF. The DNA sequence follows: TGTGCCAGCAGTCCCCCCGGGGGGCTTAATTCACCCCTCCACTTT.